This TCR beta chain was recorded in a study of cytomegalovirus exposure and HLA in healthy donors. Findings and limits, study-wide: Presence/absence analyses treated sequencing depth as roughly uniform across donors. Owing to their indistinguishability, certain V segments, notably TRBV6-2 and TRBV6-3, were excluded. It was approximately 170 TCR beta chains that were listed as cytomegalovirus-associated. In an earlier analysis, most TCR beta V segments were productive about 87% or about 30% of the time.

The PCR ran on 60 Vbeta and 13 Jbeta primers. The assay was immunoSEQ multiplex PCR, and TCRdb's table has in-frame clones only and misses some. This sample has about 100,000 clones, with over 65% found just once. Germline V gives CDR1 LNHDA, CDR2 SQIVND (reference sequence). Trimming stripped 5 bases from V and 8 bases from J, with 12 bases between. The CDR3 is made up of 12 amino acids. As for this clone: The antigen remains unidentified.

The chain joins TRBV19 to TRBJ1-2; D gene uncertain. The sample comprised PBMCs. The sequence came from a woman between 35 and 50 years old in good health and CMV-seronegative. The CDR3 sequence is CASSFSPSGYTF. CDR3 DNA: TGTGCCAGTAGTTTTTCCCCCTCCGGCTACACCTTC.